A single sample is the source of the 25 T cell receptor beta chains below, sequenced in a study of PD-L1 blockade in urothelial cancer. Clones were read by immunoSEQ multiplex PCR, and TCRdb kept only the in-frame ones, dropping some. The repertoire has about 43,000 clones, about 83% of them found once; the top ten carry roughly 16%. The time point was: peripheral blood 6 weeks after treatment start. The sample here was PBMCs, taken around atezolizumab (anti-PD-L1) treatment. These receptor sequences come from a man between 60 and 75 years old with urothelial cancer.

J is TRBJ2-1 and V is TRBV5-1, with 9 bases that match TRBD1. The germline gives CDR1 SGHRS, CDR2 YFSETQ. This CDR3 comprises 15 residues. V lost 4 bases and J lost 7; bases outside the gene matches: 9. This CDR3 reads CASSGGTGLRNEQFF. In nucleotides, the CDR3 is TGCGCCAGCAGCGGCGGGACAGGGTTACGTAATGAGCAGTTCTTC. Together with reference TRBV5-1 and TRBJ2-1, the CDR3 gives the full variable domain: KAGVTQTPRYLIKTRGQQVTLSCSPISGHRSVSWYQQTPGQGLQFLFEYFSETQRNKGNFPGRFSGRQFSNSRSEMNVSTLELGDSALYLCASSGGTGLRNEQFFGPGTRLTVL.

The chain employs TRBV9 and TRBJ2-5, with TRBD1 matching over 11 bases. CDR1 and CDR2 from the germline V gene are SGDLS and YYNGEE. The V segment lost 0 bases and the J segment 1 base; nucleotides outside the gene matches: 2. The CDR3 is 16 residues long. The CDR3 DNA follows: TGTGCCAGCAGCGTAGTTGGACAGGGGGCCCAAGAGACCCAGTACTTC. This codes for CASSVVGQGAQETQYF. The full variable domain, its missing parts supplied by reference TRBV9 and TRBJ2-5, is DSGVTQTPKHLITATGQRVTLRCSPRSGDLSVYWYQQSLDQGLQFLIQYYNGEERAKGNILERFSAQQFPDLHSELNLSSLELGDSALYFCASSVVGQGAQETQYFGPGTRLLVL.

CDR3 DNA sequence: TGTGCCAGTAAGCCCGGGACAGCCACAGATACGCAGTATTTT. Translation: CASKPGTATDTQYF. The chain recombines TRBV7-8 with TRBJ2-3; the match to TRBD1 covers 7 bases. Per the germline V gene, CDR1 is SGHVS and CDR2 is FQNEAQ. This CDR3 contains 14 residues. Trimming took 9 bases from V and 2 from J; bases not matched to a gene: 8.

The genes are TRBV7-8 and TRBJ2-2, with 9 nucleotides matching TRBD1. Trimming took 8 bases from V and 6 from J; bases not matched to a gene: 10. This CDR3 region has 15 residues. The V gene's germline CDR1 is SGHVS and CDR2 FQNEAQ. The CDR3 protein is CASGYGQGIAGELFF. The CDR3 DNA reads as TGTGCCAGCGGGTACGGACAGGGGATCGCCGGGGAGCTGTTTTTT.

The chain carries TRBV7-9 and TRBJ1-1; TRBD1 matches 9 bases. Germline CDR1 SEHNR, CDR2 FQNEAQ (reference sequence). Trimming cost V 4 bases and J 5 bases; bases outside gene matches: 11. CDR3 size: 16 residues. In DNA, the CDR3 is TGTGCCAGCAGCTCCAATTTGGACAGGGGAAGGACTGAAGCTTTCTTT. This codes for CASSSNLDRGRTEAFF.

The V gene is TRBV7-2, the J gene TRBJ2-1; 9 bases fit TRBD2. The CDR3 loop spans 14 amino acids. Germline V gene sequence: CDR1 SGHTA, CDR2 FQGNSA. The J segment lost 8 bases and the V segment lost 8 bases, leaving 10 bases of the junction unmatched. The CDR3 nucleotides are TGTGCCAGCGCCCTGTTGACTAGCGGTGATGAGCAGTTCTTC. It specifies CASALLTSGDEQFF.

The DNA of the CDR3 is TGTGCCAGTAGTGCGGGGGGGGGTGTCGATGAGCAGTTCTTC. Its protein is CASSAGGGVDEQFF. The chain couples TRBV19 to TRBJ2-1; 9 nucleotides match TRBD2. Per germline, CDR1 LNHDA and CDR2 SQIVND (reference sequence). This CDR3 spans 14 amino acids. J was trimmed by 8 bases and V by 5 bases; bases with no gene match: 7.

The V call is TRBV27, the J call TRBJ1-6, with D possibly matching TRBD1 (5 bases). The CDR3 sequence is 17 residues long. Germline V lookup: CDR1 MNHEY, CDR2 SMNVEV (reference sequence). V gave up 3 bases and J gave up 7 bases, with 19 bases separating them. The DNA for the CDR3 is TGTGCCAGCAGTTTGTCTACCGCCGGGGGTGGGAATTCACCCCTCCACTTT. Amino acids: CASSLSTAGGGNSPLHF.

The J gene is TRBJ1-4, the V gene TRBV19; 9 nucleotides align to TRBD1. This CDR3 comprises 15 residues. V was clipped by 6 bases and J by 2 bases; unmatched bases: 4. CDR1 and CDR2 (germline): LNHDA, SQIVND (reference sequence). CDR3 loop: CASSQQGATNEKLFF. CDR3 sequence (DNA): TGTGCCAGTAGCCAACAGGGGGCGACTAATGAAAAACTGTTTTTT.

The chain has TRBV6-6 and TRBJ2-1; 7 positions agree with TRBD1. The trim removed 2 bases at V and 6 bases at J, leaving 1 base unmatched. There are 13 residues in the CDR3. In germline, CDR1 is MNHNY, CDR2 SVGAGI (reference sequence). This CDR3 reads CASSYRQGNEQFF. In DNA, the CDR3 is TGTGCCAGCAGTTACAGACAGGGCAATGAGCAGTTCTTC.

V and J are TRBV11-2 and TRBJ2-2; possibly TRBD1 for D (5 bases). Trimming left V 5 bases short and J 0 bases short, with 16 bases between. Looked up from germline, CDR1 is SGHAT and CDR2 is FQNNGV. This CDR3 contains 17 residues. CDR3 amino acids: CASSTRGRRSNTGELFF. The CDR3 nucleotides are TGTGCCAGCAGCACAAGGGGCCGCAGGTCGAACACCGGGGAGCTGTTTTTT.

This rearrangement joins TRBV28 to TRBJ2-5; perhaps TRBD2 as D (6 bases). There are 14 residues in the CDR3. The germline CDR1 and CDR2 sequences are MDHEN and SYDVKM. Trimming took off 6 bases at V and 5 bases at J, with 16 bases between the two ends. The CDR3 DNA sequence: TGTGCCAGCAGGGGCGCGGGGAGCCGGGAGACCCAGTACTTC. This gives the protein CASRGAGSRETQYF. The full variable domain, in which reference TRBV28 and TRBJ2-5 provide the parts outside the CDR3, is DVKVTQSSRYLVKRTGEKVFLECVQDMDHENMFWYRQDPGLGLRLIYFSYDVKMKEKGDIPEGYSVSREKKERFSLILESASTNQTSMYLCASRGAGSRETQYFGPGTRLLVL.

V is TRBV19 and J is TRBJ2-5, with TRBD1 identical over 8 bases. The CDR3 runs to 15 residues. CDR1 is LNHDA and CDR2 is SQIVND in the germline V gene (reference sequence). Trimming removed 5 bases from V and 5 bases from J; junction bases left unmatched: 10. CDR3 coding DNA: TGTGCCAGTAGTCCCGGACAGGGAACTGGGGAGACCCAGTACTTC. Translating gives CASSPGQGTGETQYF.

The rearrangement uses TRBV11-2 and TRBJ2-7; no reliable D call. Germline CDR1 reads SGHAT; CDR2 reads FQNNGV. Trimming took off 0 bases at V and 0 bases at J, with 12 bases between the two ends. The CDR3 runs to 16 residues. The CDR3 spells CASSLDPRRPSYEQYF. Here the CDR3 DNA reads TGTGCCAGCAGCTTAGATCCTAGGCGGCCCTCCTACGAGCAGTACTTC.

This chain uses TRBV7-2 with TRBJ1-2; D not certain. Looked up from germline, CDR1 is SGHTA and CDR2 is FQGNSA. Deletions cut 5 bases from V and 3 bases from J, with 7 bases between. This CDR3 has 12 residues. CDR3 DNA sequence: TGTGCCAGCAGCGCCCAGTACTATGGCTACACCTTC. This translates into CASSAQYYGYTF. The variable domain in full, with the rest retrieved from reference TRBV7-2 and TRBJ1-2, is GAGVSQSPSNKVTEKGKDVELRCDPISGHTALYWYRQSLGQGLEFLIYFQGNSAPDKSGLPSDRFSAERTGGSVSTLTIQRTQQEDSAVYLCASSAQYYGYTFGSGTRLTVV.

This chain links TRBV5-4 with TRBJ2-1; D unresolved. Looked up from germline, CDR1 is SGHNT and CDR2 is YYREEE (reference sequence). Deletions cut 3 bases from V and 0 bases from J, with 13 bases between. The length of the CDR3 is 16 residues. CDR3 DNA: TGTGCCAGCAGCTCTGGAGTAGCAAGCTCCTACAATGAGCAGTTCTTC. As protein: CASSSGVASSYNEQFF.

A single count supports this clone. The V call is TRBV10-3, the J call TRBJ2-7; 8 bases are shared with TRBD1. Trimming removed 3 bases from V and 3 bases from J; junction bases left unmatched: 4. This CDR3 has 14 residues. Germline assignment: CDR1 ENHRY and CDR2 SYGVKD. In DNA, the CDR3 is TGTGCCATCAGTGAAAGGGACAGGTTCTACGAGCAGTACTTC. Translation gives CAISERDRFYEQYF.

The chain uses TRBV5-4 and TRBJ2-2; D is possibly TRBD1 (5 bases). Germline V gene lookup returns CDR1 SGHNT and CDR2 YYREEE (reference sequence). V lost 1 base and J lost 3, with 10 bases in between. This CDR3 is built from 15 residues. For the CDR3, the DNA is TGTGCCAGCAGCTTGATACAGGTCGACACCGGGGAGCTGTTTTTT. As protein: CASSLIQVDTGELFF.

The chain is built from TRBV28 and TRBJ2-2, with 10 positions matching TRBD1. V trimming: 5 bases; J trimming: 3 bases; junction bases outside the gene matches: 6. Germline CDR1 and CDR2: MDHEN and SYDVKM. The CDR3 has 16 residues. In nucleotides, the CDR3 is TGTGCCAGCAGTATAGGGACAGGGGACTACACCGGGGAGCTGTTTTTT. Its protein product is CASSIGTGDYTGELFF.

In this sample, this clone turned up a few times. The chain couples TRBV10-1 to TRBJ1-5, with D uncertain. This CDR3 comprises 12 residues. From germline, CDR1 is WNHNN and CDR2 SYGVQD (reference sequence). V lost 3 bases and J lost 5, with 5 bases in between. In DNA, the CDR3 is TGCGCCAGCAGTGAATATGATCAGCCCCAGCATTTT. Encoded protein: CASSEYDQPQHF.

V gene TRBV7-9 combines with J gene TRBJ2-5; the D gene is possibly TRBD2 (7 bases). CDR3 length: 14 residues. Germline CDR1 SEHNR, CDR2 FQNEAQ (reference sequence). The germline V and J ends were trimmed by 4 bases and 3 bases, with 12 bases remaining between them. CDR3 residues: CASSSLGGEETQYF. The DNA for the CDR3 is TGTGCCAGCAGCTCACTAGGGGGGGAAGAGACCCAGTACTTC.

The J gene is TRBJ1-4, the V gene TRBV5-1, with 7 bases matching TRBD1. CDR3 size: 14 residues. Germline V gives CDR1 SGHRS, CDR2 YFSETQ. The J segment lost 6 bases and the V segment lost 5 bases, leaving 7 bases of the junction unmatched. The CDR3, as DNA: TGCGCCAGCAGAGCAGGGACAGTAGATGAAAAACTGTTTTTT. It is translated as CASRAGTVDEKLFF.

V usage is TRBV11-2 and J usage is TRBJ2-3; 9 bases align to TRBD2. Germline values: CDR1 SGHAT, CDR2 FQNNGV. Unmatched junction bases numbered 12, after V lost 11 bases and J lost 6 bases. The CDR3 is made up of 14 amino acids. The CDR3 here is CACGGAIFRDTQYF. In nucleotides, the CDR3 is TGTGCCTGCGGGGGGGCCATTTTTCGCGATACGCAGTATTTT.

The CDR3 coding sequence is TGTGCCAGCAGTTTATCCCCTGCGACTAGGAAAGAGACCCAGTACTTC. The encoded protein is CASSLSPATRKETQYF. The rearrangement links TRBV27 to TRBJ2-5; D is perhaps TRBD2 (6 bases). The CDR3 has 16 residues. From germline, CDR1 is MNHEY and CDR2 SMNVEV (reference sequence). Trimming left V 0 bases short and J 3 bases short, with 14 bases between.

DNA of the CDR3: TGTGCCAGCAGTGGCCAGGGGGCTAGTAACATTCAGTACTTC. Amino acids: CASSGQGASNIQYF. The rearrangement uses TRBV2 and TRBJ2-4; 8 positions match TRBD1. From germline, CDR1 is SNHLY and CDR2 FYNNEI. The CDR3 length is 14 residues. J gave up 7 bases and V 4 bases, and 6 bases lay outside the gene matches. The full variable domain, with the rest looked up from reference TRBV2 and TRBJ2-4, is EPEVTQTPSHQVTQMGQEVILRCVPISNHLYFYWYRQILGQKVEFLVSFYNNEISEKSEIFDDQFSVERPDGSNFTLKIRSTKLEDSAMYFCASSGQGASNIQYFGAGTRLSVL.